This TCR beta chain was found in a study of T-cell reconstitution after alpha-beta-depleted transplantation in children. General study results and limits: At the one-year point after transplant, T-cell counts and TCRbeta diversity were found to come mostly from T cells that had been newly produced.

Only a few counts were recorded for this clonotype. Its antigen is as yet unknown. The TCRbeta library incorporated unique molecular identifiers. From the PCR reads, TCRdb called clonotypes with MiXCR, one entry per CDR3 protein. The sample consists of 300,000 to 350,000 distinct CDR3 sequences, under 20% of them appearing once. The V and J ends lost 3 bases and 6 bases, in that order; junction bases with no gene match: 3. Germline values: CDR1 SQVTM, CDR2 ANQGSEA. CDR3 length: 12 residues. The receptor was isolated from a male patient under 10 years old who had a stem cell transplant for acute lymphoblastic leukemia, so the T cells may come from the graft donor. The sample was PBMCs, mostly from graft donor cells, taken 360 days after TCRalphabeta/CD19-depleted stem cell transplant. The V call is TRBV29-1, the J call TRBJ2-3; TRBD1 aligns across 7 bases. This CDR3 is CSVDRGKDTQYF. CDR3 bases: TGCAGCGTTGACAGGGGGAAGGATACGCAGTATTTT.